Reported below is one T cell receptor (beta chain). Its antigen has not been determined. Nothing much larger sits one base from this clone, and base qualities are not available. Each collaborating institution followed its own protocols to collect whole blood in K2EDTA tubes. For TCRbeta analysis, collaborators shipped samples in one of three forms: frozen whole blood, isolated PBMCs, or DNA extracted from either of those sample types. This entry comes from a study of blood T cell repertoires in COVID-19 (dated by TCRdb to about 2020). Some background on the complete study: Samples covering the acute and convalescent phases of COVID-19 were provided by collaborators in the United States, Italy and Spain. The prospective study material was composed of cDNA or gDNA derived from T cells, B-cell-depleted T cells, or PBMCs. Subjects who had been exposed to COVID-19, were actively infected with it, or had recovered from it provided the deeply sampled blood TCRbeta repertoires that made up the dataset. A freely available public database, intended as a resource for researchers studying the immune response to SARS-CoV-2, is where the repertoires were released. Samples came from the ongoing ImmuneRACE study (first 160 participants) plus 1,254 subjects from 6 global collaborators. A de-identified subject ID, COVID-19 status, age in years and sex were almost always included in the sample metadata. Where available, HLA class I and class II types were taken from metadata supplied by the sample provider and were not determined by assay-based typing.

The research as a whole found: How much clinical and demographic metadata was included differed by source and by participant, and the metadata was provided uncurated.

TCRbeta CDR3 regions were amplified from genomic DNA by means of the immunoSEQ Assay, a bias-controlled multiplex PCR. Per the source publication's procedure: The number of nucleated cells in each sample was estimated from the amplification of reference gene primers within the assay. To quantify the absolute abundance of each unique TCRbeta CDR3 rearrangement, sequence reads were collapsed and filtered. For each sample, productive Simpson clonality was calculated as the square root of Simpson's diversity index over productive rearrangements. The table comes from immuneACCESS by way of TCRdb, which keeps in-frame sequences with V and J called. Part of the clones is missing from these tables; in studies checked, under half for an unresolved V gene and the rest for unknown reasons. V, J and clone size were drawn from that table, and D and trimming were deduced from the DNA. For this sample there are around 100,000 clones; over 65% appear just once. The ten top clones hold around 13% of the sample.

The germline V gene (reference sequence) supplies CDR1 SGHNT and CDR2 YYREEE. Germline trimming amounts to 1 base on V and 6 bases on J, with 13 as the count of junction bases outside the gene matches. Reading from cysteine to phenylalanine, the CDR3 counts 17 amino acids. Of the read, only the CDR3 DNA is kept; its 51 bases are in frame from base 1. Sequenced sample: peripheral blood. The receptor was derived from a human donor in a cohort sampled during active COVID-19. The chain joins TRBV5-4 to TRBJ1-5; TRBD1 fits 7 bases in the junction. CDR3 protein: CASSLKRGLRDIQPQHF. The nucleotide sequence is TGTGCCAGCAGCTTGAAGAGGGGGCTAAGAGATATTCAGCCCCAGCATTTT.